The 20 T cell receptor beta chains listed next were all sequenced from one sample in a study of blood T cell repertoires in COVID-19. TCRdb's table, derived via immunoSEQ multiplex PCR, lists solely in-frame clones and lacks some. The table records about 250,000 clones, 85% of them present only once. The sequencing input was peripheral blood. Every receptor here comes from a woman aged 60-75 years with active or convalescent COVID-19.

The CDR3 DNA reads TGTGCCAGCAGCCAAGATCCTCGGGGGGGGAGTGAGCAGTTCTTC. It translates to CASSQDPRGGSEQFF. The chain has TRBV4-2 and TRBJ2-1; 8 nucleotides match TRBD2. With V trimmed by 0 bases and J by 9 bases, 7 bases remained unmatched. Germline V CDR1 and CDR2: LGHNA, YNFKEQ. The CDR3 loop spans 15 amino acids.

This chain connects TRBV2 to TRBJ1-2; 9 nucleotides agree with TRBD1. CDR3 length: 15 residues. The J segment lost 5 bases and the V segment lost 6 bases, leaving 10 bases of the junction unmatched. Germline V lookup: CDR1 SNHLY, CDR2 FYNNEI. This CDR3 is CASSPDRGYLYGYTF. DNA for the CDR3: TGTGCCAGCAGCCCTGACAGGGGGTATCTTTATGGCTACACCTTC.

The genes are TRBV13 and TRBJ1-6; 9 positions match TRBD1. The V gene's germline CDR1 is PRHDT and CDR2 FYEKMQ (reference sequence). The CDR3 is made up of 15 amino acids. The V and J ends lost 6 bases and 7 bases, in that order; junction bases with no gene match: 7. The chain's CDR3 is CASSPNGQGNSPLHF. The CDR3 nucleotides read TGTGCCAGCAGTCCCAATGGACAGGGGAATTCACCCCTCCACTTT. Together with reference TRBV13 and TRBJ1-6, the CDR3 gives the full variable domain: AAGVIQSPRHLIKEKRETATLKCYPIPRHDTVYWYQQGPGQDPQFLISFYEKMQSDKGSIPDRFSAQQFSDYHSELNMSSLELGDSALYFCASSPNGQGNSPLHFGNGTRLTVT.

J is TRBJ1-6 and V is TRBV18; D is unclear. CDR1 and CDR2 from the germline V gene are KGHSH and LQKENI. Trimming removed 6 bases at V and 8 bases at J, with 17 bases between. The CDR3 loop spans 15 amino acids. CDR3 residues: CASSSLEAVDSPLHF. The CDR3 DNA is TGTGCCAGCTCTTCGCTCGAGGCGGTAGATTCACCCCTCCACTTT.

The chain couples TRBV5-5 to TRBJ1-2; D may be TRBD1 (6 bases). The length of the CDR3 is 16 residues. With 0 bases removed from V and 0 bases from J, the gap between germline ends came to 12 bases. Looked up from germline, CDR1 is SGHKS and CDR2 is YYEKEE (reference sequence). CDR3 residues: CASSLGPWTANYGYTF. The CDR3 DNA is TGTGCCAGCAGCTTGGGGCCCTGGACAGCTAACTATGGCTACACCTTC.

The rearrangement joins TRBV5-1 to TRBJ2-5; 8 nucleotides agree with TRBD1. CDR3 length: 15 amino acids. The germline gives CDR1 SGHRS, CDR2 YFSETQ. V shed 4 bases and J 1 base; nucleotides not matched to a gene: 6. In nucleotides, the CDR3 is TGCGCCAGCAGCCCCGGACAGGGCAGCCAAGAGACCCAGTACTTC. It translates to CASSPGQGSQETQYF.

This rearrangement joins TRBV6-1 to TRBJ1-2; D might be TRBD1 (5 bases). Germline loops: CDR1 MNHNS, CDR2 SASEGT. V lost 3 bases to trimming and J lost 4 bases, with 21 bases between them. The CDR3 runs to 17 residues. The CDR3 DNA reads as TGTGCCAGCAGTGAGGAAACAGGAGTGAGTCTTGGCTATGGCTACACCTTC. Amino acids: CASSEETGVSLGYGYTF.

With regard to this clone: At one of its ends the junction is not consistent with the germline gene, which may arise from a read error. CDR3 nucleotides: TGTGCCAGCAGCAAAGCGGACAGGGGAAGAGATTTT. This encodes CASSKADRGRDF. This sequence joins TRBV5-5 and TRBJ2-3, with TRBD1 matching over 9 bases. Germline V CDR1 and CDR2: SGHKS, YYEKEE (reference sequence). CDR3 length: 12 amino acids.

J is TRBJ2-7 and V is TRBV2, with 9 positions matching TRBD2. The CDR3 sequence is 16 residues long. From germline, CDR1 is SNHLY and CDR2 FYNNEI. J lost 6 bases, V lost 2 bases, and 11 bases had no gene match. The chain's CDR3 is CASSERLAAKEGEQYF. The CDR3 DNA reads as TGTGCCAGCAGTGAACGACTAGCGGCAAAGGAGGGCGAGCAGTACTTC.

With regard to this clone: Its ends do not fully match the called genes, so a read error is possible. The chain has TRBV28 and TRBJ2-1; 8 bases line up with TRBD1. The CDR3 is 12 residues long. Germline lookup yields CDR1 MDHEN and CDR2 SYDVKM. CDR3 in amino acids: CASSPLRTGFIF. For the CDR3, the DNA is TGTGCCAGCAGCCCCCTTAGGACAGGGTTCATCTTC.

V is TRBV10-2 and J is TRBJ1-1; tentative D call: TRBD1 (5 bases). CDR1 and CDR2 from the germline V gene are WSHSY and SAAADI. With 6 bases removed from V and 1 base from J, the gap between germline ends came to 15 bases. This CDR3 is built from 15 residues. The CDR3 sequence is CASSNRQLTNTEAFF. CDR3 nucleotides: TGCGCCAGCAGCAACCGACAGCTGACGAACACTGAAGCTTTCTTT.

The rearrangement joins TRBV7-3 to TRBJ1-3, with D possibly matching TRBD1 (5 bases). CDR3 length: 15 residues. Between the trimmed V and J ends, which lost 5 bases and 5 bases, there was a span of 16 bases. Germline-derived CDR1 and CDR2 are SGHTA and FQGTGA. This CDR3 reads CASSPKRGVRNTIYF. As DNA, the CDR3 is TGTGCCAGCAGCCCTAAACGGGGGGTGAGAAACACCATATATTTT.

The V call is TRBV11-1, the J call TRBJ2-3, with D maybe TRBD2 (5 bases). Between the trimmed V and J ends, which lost 6 bases and 2 bases, there was a span of 15 bases. CDR1 is SGHAT, CDR2 FQDESV, per germline (reference sequence). There are 15 residues in the CDR3. CDR3 in amino acids: CASRTGVAVTDTQYF. The CDR3 DNA sequence: TGTGCCAGCAGAACCGGGGTAGCCGTCACAGATACGCAGTATTTT. Filled out from reference TRBV11-1 and TRBJ2-3, the complete variable domain reads EAEVAQSPRYKITEKSQAVAFWCDPISGHATLYWYRQILGQGPELLVQFQDESVVDDSQLPKDRFSAERLKGVDSTLKIQPAELGDSAMYLCASRTGVAVTDTQYFGPGTRLTVL.

This chain connects TRBV28 to TRBJ2-2, with D tentatively TRBD2 (6 bases). Trimming cost V 6 bases and J 7 bases, with 18 bases left between them. The germline V gene has CDR1 MDHEN and CDR2 SYDVKM. CDR3 length: 15 residues. DNA of the CDR3: TGTGCCAGCAGATCCCGACTCTCGCGGGACGGGGAGCTGTTTTTT. The encoded protein is CASRSRLSRDGELFF.

This chain connects TRBV7-2 to TRBJ1-2, with 8 bases aligning to TRBD1. Germline-derived CDR1 and CDR2 are SGHTA and FQGNSA. J gave up 6 bases and V 5 bases, and 11 bases lay outside the gene matches. The CDR3 sequence is 15 residues long. The CDR3 sequence is CASSLERQGAHGYTF. CDR3 coding DNA: TGTGCCAGCAGCCTAGAAAGGCAGGGGGCGCATGGCTACACCTTC.

The V and J genes are TRBV6-1 and TRBJ2-5, with 9 bases that match TRBD2. There are 14 residues in the CDR3. J was trimmed by 7 bases and V by 0 bases; bases with no gene match: 3. The V gene's germline CDR1 is MNHNS and CDR2 SASEGT. The CDR3 DNA reads as TGTGCCAGCAGTGAAGCCCTACTAGCGGGGACCCAGTACTTC. Translation: CASSEALLAGTQYF.

The chain combines TRBV3-1 (or the pseudogene TRBV3-2) with TRBJ1-6, with TRBD1 matching over 7 bases. The V segment lost 4 bases and the J segment 8 bases; nucleotides outside the gene matches: 5. Germline assignment: CDR1 LGHDT and CDR2 YNNKEL (reference sequence). CDR3 length: 14 amino acids. In nucleotides, the CDR3 is TGTGCCAGCAGCCCCGTTGGACAGGATTCACCCCTCCACTTT. Its translation is CASSPVGQDSPLHF.

The V and J genes are TRBV5-4 and TRBJ2-5; tentative D call: TRBD2 (5 bases). Germline CDR1 reads SGHNT; CDR2 reads YYREEE (reference sequence). CDR3 length: 14 residues. The germline V and J ends were trimmed by 0 bases and 2 bases, with 8 bases remaining between them. CDR3 DNA: TGTGCCAGCAGCTTGGATACGGGGCAAGAGACCCAGTACTTC. It yields the protein CASSLDTGQETQYF.

The chain carries TRBV19 and TRBJ2-3, with TRBD2 identical over 7 bases. The germline gives CDR1 LNHDA, CDR2 SQIVND (reference sequence). This CDR3 contains 16 residues. Germline trimming cut 5 bases from V and 0 bases from J; bases unmatched to any gene: 8. The CDR3 loop reads CASSSGTSVSTDTQYF. CDR3 sequence (DNA): TGTGCCAGTAGTTCCGGAACTAGCGTTAGCACAGATACGCAGTATTTT.

The J gene is TRBJ2-7, the V gene TRBV18; the D gene is possibly TRBD1 (6 bases). The length of the CDR3 is 15 residues. Germline values: CDR1 KGHSH, CDR2 LQKENI. V was clipped by 6 bases and J by 3 bases, with 18 bases between them. CDR3 sequence reads: CASSELETGHYEQYF. The CDR3 region has the DNA TGTGCCAGCTCGGAGTTGGAGACAGGACACTACGAGCAGTACTTC.